This T cell receptor beta chain was obtained from a study of OX40 agonist ivuxolimab in advanced cancers. Overall study context: With ivuxolimab, an agonistic anti-OX40 (CD134) antibody, patients were treated. Prior checkpoint blockade (anti-PD-1, anti-PD-L1 or anti-CTLA-4) was permitted; about 40% had it.

TCRdb's copy holds only in-frame clones and misses some; the assay was immunoSEQ multiplex PCR. The data show approximately 100,000 clones, around 91% seen once. Details on this clone: Its antigen is unknown.

The CDR3 has 16 residues. V lost 7 bases to trimming and J lost 8 bases; unmatched junction nucleotides: 18. The V gene's germline CDR1 is SGHNT and CDR2 YYREEE (reference sequence). Findings of the study overall: Expanded clones belonging to CD8+ T cells outnumbered, on average, those of CD4+. Patients who responded partially at 0.1-3.0 mg/kg showed clonal expansion ranking among the lowest.

The sample was CD4+ or CD8+ T cells sorted from blood, taken in a trial of the OX40 agonist ivuxolimab. The clonotype was recovered from an adult with an advanced solid tumor such as melanoma, head and neck, liver or kidney cancer. V is TRBV5-4 and J is TRBJ2-1; 7 bases align to TRBD1. The CDR3 DNA follows: TGTGCCAGCCAGCGCAGTCCGGGACAGCAGGACGATGAGCAGTTCTTC. Amino acid sequence: CASQRSPGQQDDEQFF.